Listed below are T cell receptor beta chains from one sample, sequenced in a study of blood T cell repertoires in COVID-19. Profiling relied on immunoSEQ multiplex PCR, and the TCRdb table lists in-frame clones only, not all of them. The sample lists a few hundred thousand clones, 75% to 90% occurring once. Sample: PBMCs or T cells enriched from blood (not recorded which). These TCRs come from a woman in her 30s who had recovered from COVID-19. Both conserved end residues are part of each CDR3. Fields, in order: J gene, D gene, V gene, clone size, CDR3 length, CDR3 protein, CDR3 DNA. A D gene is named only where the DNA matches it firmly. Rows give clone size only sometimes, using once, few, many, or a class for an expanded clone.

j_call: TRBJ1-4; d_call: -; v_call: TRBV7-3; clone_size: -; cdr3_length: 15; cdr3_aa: CASSPTGGLGEKLFF; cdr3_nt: TGTGCCAGCAGCCCTACGGGGGGGCTTGGAGAAAAACTGTTTTTT
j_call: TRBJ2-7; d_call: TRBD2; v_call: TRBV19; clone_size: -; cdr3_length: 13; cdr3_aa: CASSGTSNYEQYF; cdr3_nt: TGTGCCAGCAGCGGGACTAGTAACTACGAGCAGTACTTC
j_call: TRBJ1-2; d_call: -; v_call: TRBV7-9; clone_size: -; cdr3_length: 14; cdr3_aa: CASSLDTGSDGYTF; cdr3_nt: TGTGCCAGCAGCTTAGATACAGGGTCAGATGGCTACACCTTC
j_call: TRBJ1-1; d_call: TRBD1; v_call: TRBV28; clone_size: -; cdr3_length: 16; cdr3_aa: CASSPRLGTGNTEAFF; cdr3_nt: TGTGCCAGCAGCCCCCGACTAGGGACAGGGAACACTGAAGCTTTCTTT
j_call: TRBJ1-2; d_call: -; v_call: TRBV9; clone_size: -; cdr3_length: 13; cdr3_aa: CASSVGGSYGYTF; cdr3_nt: TGTGCCAGCAGCGTAGGGGGCAGCTATGGCTACACCTTC
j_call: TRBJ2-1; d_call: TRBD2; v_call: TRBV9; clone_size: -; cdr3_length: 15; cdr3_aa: CASSGSGREQYEQFF; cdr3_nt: TGTGCCAGCAGCGGGAGCGGGAGGGAGCAATATGAGCAGTTCTTC
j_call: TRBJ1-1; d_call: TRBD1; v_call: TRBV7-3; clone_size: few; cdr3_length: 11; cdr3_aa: CASSSDRELFF; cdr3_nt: TGTGCCAGCAGCTCGGACAGGGAACTTTTCTTT
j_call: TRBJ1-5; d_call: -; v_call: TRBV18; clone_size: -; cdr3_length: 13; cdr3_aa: CASSPAGSQPQHF; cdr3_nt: TGTGCCAGCTCACCAGCTGGTAGTCAGCCCCAGCATTTT
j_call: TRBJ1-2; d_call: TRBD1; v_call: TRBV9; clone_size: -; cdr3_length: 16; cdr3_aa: CASSPLGTGGHYGYTF; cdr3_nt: TGTGCCAGCAGCCCCCTAGGGACAGGGGGTCACTATGGCTACACCTTC
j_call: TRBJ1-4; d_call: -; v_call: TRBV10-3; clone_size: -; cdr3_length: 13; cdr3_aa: CAISEGQLEKLFF; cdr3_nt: TGTGCCATCAGTGAGGGACAGCTTGAAAAACTGTTTTTT
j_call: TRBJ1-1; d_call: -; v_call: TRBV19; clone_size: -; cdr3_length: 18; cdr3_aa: CASTEVGHVPSKNTEAFF; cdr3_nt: TGTGCCAGTACTGAGGTGGGGCATGTTCCCTCTAAGAACACTGAAGCTTTCTTT
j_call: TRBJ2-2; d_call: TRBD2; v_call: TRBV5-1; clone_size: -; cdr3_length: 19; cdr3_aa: CASSKKTLGLAETTGELFF; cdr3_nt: TGCGCCAGCAGTAAAAAAACGCTGGGACTAGCGGAAACCACCGGGGAGCTGTTTTTT
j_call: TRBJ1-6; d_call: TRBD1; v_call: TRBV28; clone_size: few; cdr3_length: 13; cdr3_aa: CATRQGRDSPLHF; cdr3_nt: TGTGCCACTCGACAGGGAAGGGATTCACCCCTCCACTTT
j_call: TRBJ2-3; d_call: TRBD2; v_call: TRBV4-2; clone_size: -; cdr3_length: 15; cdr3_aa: CASSLTSGETDTQYF; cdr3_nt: TGTGCCAGCAGCCTCACTAGCGGGGAGACAGATACGCAGTATTTT
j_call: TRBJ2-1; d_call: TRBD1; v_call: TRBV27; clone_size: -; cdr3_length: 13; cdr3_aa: CASRTTGSNEQFF; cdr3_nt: TGTGCCAGCAGAACGACAGGGTCCAATGAGCAGTTCTTC
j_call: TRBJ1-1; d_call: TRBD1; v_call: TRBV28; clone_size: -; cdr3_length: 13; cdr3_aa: CVTGTGVDTEAFF; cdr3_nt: TGTGTCACTGGGACAGGGGTGGACACTGAAGCTTTCTTT
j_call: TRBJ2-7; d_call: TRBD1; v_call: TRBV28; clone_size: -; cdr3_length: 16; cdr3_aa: CASSALGQGISYEQYF; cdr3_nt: TGTGCCAGCAGCGCCCTGGGACAGGGGATTTCCTACGAGCAGTACTTC
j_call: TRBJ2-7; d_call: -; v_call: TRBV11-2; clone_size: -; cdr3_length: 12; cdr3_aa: CASSLMTVEQYF; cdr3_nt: TGTGCCAGCAGCCTTATGACTGTCGAGCAGTACTTC
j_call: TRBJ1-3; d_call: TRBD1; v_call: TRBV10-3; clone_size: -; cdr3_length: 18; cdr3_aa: CAIRPGQGANGSGNTIYF; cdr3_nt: TGTGCCATCAGACCGGGACAGGGGGCGAACGGCTCTGGAAACACCATATATTTT
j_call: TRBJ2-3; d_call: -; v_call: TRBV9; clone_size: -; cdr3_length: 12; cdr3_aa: CASSYSTDTQYF; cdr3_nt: TGTGCCAGCAGCTATAGCACAGATACGCAGTATTTT
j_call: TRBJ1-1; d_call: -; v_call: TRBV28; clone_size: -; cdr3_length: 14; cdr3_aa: CASSLGPPYTEAFF; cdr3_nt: TGTGCCAGCAGTTTAGGGCCACCTTACACTGAAGCTTTCTTT
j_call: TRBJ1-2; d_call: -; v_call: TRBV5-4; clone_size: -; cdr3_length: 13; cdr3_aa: CASSLVQGKVYTF; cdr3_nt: TGTGCCAGCAGCCTTGTACAGGGTAAAGTGTACACCTTC
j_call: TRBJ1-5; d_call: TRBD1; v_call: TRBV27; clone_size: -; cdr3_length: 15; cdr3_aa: CASSTDRAAGQPQHF; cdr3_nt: TGTGCCAGCAGCACCGACAGGGCCGCGGGTCAGCCCCAGCATTTT
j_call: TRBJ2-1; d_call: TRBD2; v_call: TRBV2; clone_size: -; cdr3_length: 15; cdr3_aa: CASSDPTSSYNEQFF; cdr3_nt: TGTGCCAGCAGTGACCCGACTAGCAGCTACAATGAGCAGTTCTTC
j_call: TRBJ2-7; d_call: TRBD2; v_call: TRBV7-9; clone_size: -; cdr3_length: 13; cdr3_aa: CATSGAYSYEQYF; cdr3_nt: TGTGCCACTAGCGGGGCCTATTCCTACGAGCAGTACTTC
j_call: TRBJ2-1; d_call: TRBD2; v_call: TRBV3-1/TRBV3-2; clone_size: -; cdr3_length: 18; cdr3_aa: CASSQHGLAGGGDNEQFF; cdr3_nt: TGTGCCAGCAGCCAACACGGTCTAGCGGGCGGTGGGGACAATGAGCAGTTCTTC
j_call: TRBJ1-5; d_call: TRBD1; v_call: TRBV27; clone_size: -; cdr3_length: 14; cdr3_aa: CASTGQGANQPQHF; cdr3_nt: TGTGCCAGCACAGGACAGGGAGCAAATCAGCCCCAGCATTTT
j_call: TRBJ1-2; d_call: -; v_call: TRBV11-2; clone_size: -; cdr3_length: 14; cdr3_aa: CASSSLRTGTGYTF; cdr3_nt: TGTGCCAGCAGCTCCCTCCGTACAGGGACCGGCTACACCTTC
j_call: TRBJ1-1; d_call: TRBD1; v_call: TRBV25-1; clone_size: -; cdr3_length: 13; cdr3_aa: CASKQQGVPEAFF; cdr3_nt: TGTGCCAGCAAACAACAGGGGGTCCCTGAAGCTTTCTTT
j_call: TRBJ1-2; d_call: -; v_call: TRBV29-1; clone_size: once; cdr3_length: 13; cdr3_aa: CSVEMGLDGGYTF; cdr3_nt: TGCAGCGTTGAAATGGGGCTCGACGGTGGCTACACCTTC
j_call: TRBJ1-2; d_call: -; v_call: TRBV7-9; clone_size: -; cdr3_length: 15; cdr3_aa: CASSQGPMGGDGYTF; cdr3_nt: TGTGCCAGCAGCCAAGGTCCGATGGGCGGGGATGGCTACACCTTC
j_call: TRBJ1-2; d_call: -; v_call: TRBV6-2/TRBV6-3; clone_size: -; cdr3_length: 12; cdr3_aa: CASSYATVGYTF; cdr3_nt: TGTGCCAGCAGTTACGCTACTGTAGGCTACACCTTC
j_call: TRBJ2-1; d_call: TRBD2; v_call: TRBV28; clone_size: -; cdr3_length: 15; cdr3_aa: CASSLTSGRVHEQFF; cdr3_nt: TGTGCCAGCAGTTTGACTAGCGGGAGAGTTCATGAGCAGTTCTTC
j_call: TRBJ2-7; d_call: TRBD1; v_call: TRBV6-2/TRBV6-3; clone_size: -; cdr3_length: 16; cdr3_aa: CASSRDRGSRAYEQYF; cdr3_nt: TGTGCCAGCAGTCGGGACAGGGGAAGCCGAGCCTACGAGCAGTACTTC
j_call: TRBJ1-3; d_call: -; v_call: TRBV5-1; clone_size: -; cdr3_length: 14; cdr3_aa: CASSQTGTGNTIYF; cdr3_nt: TGCGCCAGCAGCCAAACAGGGACTGGAAACACCATATATTTT
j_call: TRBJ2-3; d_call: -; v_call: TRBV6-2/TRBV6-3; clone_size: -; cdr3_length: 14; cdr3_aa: CASSLDRSTDTQYF; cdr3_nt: TGTGCCAGCAGTTTAGACAGGAGCACAGATACGCAGTATTTT
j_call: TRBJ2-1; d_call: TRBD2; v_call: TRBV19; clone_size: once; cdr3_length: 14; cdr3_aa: CASSSSGRVNEQFF; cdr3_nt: TGTGCCAGTAGTTCTAGCGGGAGGGTGAATGAGCAGTTCTTC
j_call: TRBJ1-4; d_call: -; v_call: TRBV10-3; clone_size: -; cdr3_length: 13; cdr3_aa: CAISEYPDEKLFF; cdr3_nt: TGTGCCATCAGTGAGTATCCGGATGAAAAACTGTTTTTT
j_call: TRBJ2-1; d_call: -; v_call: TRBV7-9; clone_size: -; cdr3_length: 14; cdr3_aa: CASSETNRVDEQFF; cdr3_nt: TGTGCCAGCAGCGAAACCAACAGGGTTGATGAGCAGTTCTTC
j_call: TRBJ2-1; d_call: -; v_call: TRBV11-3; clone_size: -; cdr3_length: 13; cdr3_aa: CASSLTTYNEQFF; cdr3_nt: TGTGCCAGCAGCTTAACGACTTACAATGAGCAGTTCTTC
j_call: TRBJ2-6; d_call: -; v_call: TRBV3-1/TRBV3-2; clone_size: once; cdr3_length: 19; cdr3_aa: CASSPGMRRTYSGANVLTF; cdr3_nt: TGTGCCAGCAGCCCGGGGATGAGGCGCACCTACTCTGGGGCCAACGTCCTGACTTTC
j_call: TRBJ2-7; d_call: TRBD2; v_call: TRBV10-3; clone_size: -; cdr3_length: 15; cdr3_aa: CAISAGTSGINEQYF; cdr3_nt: TGTGCCATCAGTGCCGGGACTAGCGGGATCAACGAGCAGTACTTC
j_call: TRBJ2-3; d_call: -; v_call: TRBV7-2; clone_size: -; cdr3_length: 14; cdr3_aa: CASSRGLKPDTQYF; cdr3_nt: TGTGCCAGCAGCAGGGGACTTAAACCAGATACGCAGTATTTT
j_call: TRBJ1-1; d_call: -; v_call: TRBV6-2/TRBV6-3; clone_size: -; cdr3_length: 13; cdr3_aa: CASSSQGSTEAFF; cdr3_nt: TGTGCCAGCAGTTCCCAGGGAAGCACTGAAGCTTTCTTT
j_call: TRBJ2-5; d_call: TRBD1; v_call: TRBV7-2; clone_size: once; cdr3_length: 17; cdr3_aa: CASSLALARGSEETQYF; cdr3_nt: TGTGCCAGCAGCTTAGCCCTTGCCAGGGGGTCGGAAGAGACCCAGTACTTC
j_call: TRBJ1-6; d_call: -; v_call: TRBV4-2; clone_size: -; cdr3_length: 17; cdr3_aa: CASSQDPEGTFMAPLHF; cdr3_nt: TGTGCCAGCAGCCAAGATCCGGAGGGGACTTTCATGGCACCCCTCCACTTT
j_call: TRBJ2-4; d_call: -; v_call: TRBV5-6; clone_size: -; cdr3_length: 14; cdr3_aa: CASSWTEAKNIQYF; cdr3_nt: TGTGCCAGCAGCTGGACAGAAGCCAAAAACATTCAGTACTTC
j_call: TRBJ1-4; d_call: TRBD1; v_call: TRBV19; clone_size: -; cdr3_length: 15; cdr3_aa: CASSRQGTTNEKLFF; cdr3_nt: TGTGCCAGTAGTAGACAGGGGACAACTAATGAAAAACTGTTTTTT
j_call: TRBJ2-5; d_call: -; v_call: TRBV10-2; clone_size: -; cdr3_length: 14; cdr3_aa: CASNHPGQQETQYF; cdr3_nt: TGCGCCAGCAATCACCCTGGACAGCAAGAGACCCAGTACTTC
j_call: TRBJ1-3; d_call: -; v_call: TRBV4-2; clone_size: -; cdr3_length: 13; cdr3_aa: CASSQAIGNTIYF; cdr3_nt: TGTGCCAGCAGCCAAGCCATCGGAAACACCATATATTTT
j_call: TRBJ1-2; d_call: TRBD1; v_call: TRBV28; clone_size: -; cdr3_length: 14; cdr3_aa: CASSLGQGANGYTF; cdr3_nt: TGTGCCAGCAGTTTAGGACAGGGGGCAAATGGCTACACCTTC
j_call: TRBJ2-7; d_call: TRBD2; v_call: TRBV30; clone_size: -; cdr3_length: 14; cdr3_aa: CAWSGLAGGYEQYF; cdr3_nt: TGTGCCTGGAGTGGACTAGCGGGAGGTTACGAGCAGTACTTC